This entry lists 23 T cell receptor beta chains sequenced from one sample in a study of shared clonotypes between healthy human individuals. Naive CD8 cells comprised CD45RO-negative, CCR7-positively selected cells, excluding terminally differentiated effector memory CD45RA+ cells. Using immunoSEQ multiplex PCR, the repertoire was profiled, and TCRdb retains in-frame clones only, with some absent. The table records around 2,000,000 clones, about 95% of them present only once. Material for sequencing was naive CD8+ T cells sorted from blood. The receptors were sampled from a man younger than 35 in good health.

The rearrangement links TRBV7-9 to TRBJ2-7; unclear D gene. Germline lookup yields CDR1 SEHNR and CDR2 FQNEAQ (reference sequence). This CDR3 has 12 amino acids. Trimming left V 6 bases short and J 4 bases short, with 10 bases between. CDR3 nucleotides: TGTGCCAGCAGGTCATGGGGTTACGAGCAGTACTTC. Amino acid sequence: CASRSWGYEQYF. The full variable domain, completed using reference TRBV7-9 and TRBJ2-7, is DTGVSQNPRHKITKRGQNVTFRCDPISEHNRLYWYRQTLGQGPEFLTYFQNEAQLEKSRLLSDRFSAERPKGSFSTLEIQRTEQGDSAMYLCASRSWGYEQYFGPGTRLTVT.

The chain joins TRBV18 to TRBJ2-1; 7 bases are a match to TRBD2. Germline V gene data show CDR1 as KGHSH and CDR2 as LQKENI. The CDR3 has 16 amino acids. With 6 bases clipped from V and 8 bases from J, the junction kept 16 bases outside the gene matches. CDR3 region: CASSPSTSLTGDEQFF. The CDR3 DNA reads TGTGCCAGCTCCCCCTCGACTAGCCTAACGGGGGATGAGCAGTTCTTC.

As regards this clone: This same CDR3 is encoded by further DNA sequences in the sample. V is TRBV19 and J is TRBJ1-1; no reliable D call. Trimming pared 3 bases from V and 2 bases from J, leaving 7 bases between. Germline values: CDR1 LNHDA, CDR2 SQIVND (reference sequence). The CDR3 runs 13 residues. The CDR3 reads CASSIGVNTEAFF. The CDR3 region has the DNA TGTGCCAGTAGTATCGGAGTTAACACTGAAGCTTTCTTT. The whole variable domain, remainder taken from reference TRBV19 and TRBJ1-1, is DGGITQSPKYLFRKEGQNVTLSCEQNLNHDAMYWYRQDPGQGLRLIYYSQIVNDFQKGDIAEGYSVSREKKESFPLTVTSAQKNPTAFYLCASSIGVNTEAFFGQGTRLTVV.

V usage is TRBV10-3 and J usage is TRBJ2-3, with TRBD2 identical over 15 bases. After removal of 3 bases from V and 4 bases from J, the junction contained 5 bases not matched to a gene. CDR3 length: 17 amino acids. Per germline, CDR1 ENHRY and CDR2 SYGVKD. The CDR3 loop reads CAISDYGLAGGPDTQYF. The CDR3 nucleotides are TGTGCCATCAGTGACTACGGACTAGCGGGAGGGCCAGATACGCAGTATTTT.

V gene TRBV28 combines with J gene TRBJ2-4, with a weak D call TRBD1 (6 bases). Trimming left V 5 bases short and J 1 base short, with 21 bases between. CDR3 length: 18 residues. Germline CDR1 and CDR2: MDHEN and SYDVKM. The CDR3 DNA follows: TGTGCCAGCAGTCCGCCCGGGACAACGAACTGGGCCAAAAACATTCAGTACTTC. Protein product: CASSPPGTTNWAKNIQYF.

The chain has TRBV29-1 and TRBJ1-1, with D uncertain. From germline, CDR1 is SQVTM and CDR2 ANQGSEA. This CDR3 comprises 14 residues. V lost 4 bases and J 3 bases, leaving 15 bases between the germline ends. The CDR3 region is CSVGGSPDHTEAFF. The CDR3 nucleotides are TGCAGCGTTGGGGGATCGCCAGATCACACTGAAGCTTTCTTT.

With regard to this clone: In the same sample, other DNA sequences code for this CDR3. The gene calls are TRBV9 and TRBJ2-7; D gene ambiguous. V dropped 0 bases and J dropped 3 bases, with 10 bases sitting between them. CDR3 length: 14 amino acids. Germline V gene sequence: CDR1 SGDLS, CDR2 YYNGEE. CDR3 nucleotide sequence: TGTGCCAGCAGCGTAGGTGGCAGTAACTACGAGCAGTACTTC. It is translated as CASSVGGSNYEQYF.

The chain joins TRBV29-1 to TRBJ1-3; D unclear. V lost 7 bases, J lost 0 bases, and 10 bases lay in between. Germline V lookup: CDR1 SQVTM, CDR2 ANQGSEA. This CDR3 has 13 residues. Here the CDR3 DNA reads TGCAGCGCTGGAGAGAGCTCTGGAAACACCATATATTTT. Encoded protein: CSAGESSGNTIYF. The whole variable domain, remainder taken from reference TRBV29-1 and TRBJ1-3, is SAVISQKPSRDICQRGTSLTIQCQVDSQVTMMFWYRQQPGQSLTLIATANQGSEATYESGFVIDKFPISRPNLTFSTLTVSNMSPEDSSIYLCSAGESSGNTIYFGEGSWLTVV.

Here the CDR3 DNA reads TGTGCCAGCAGCCCTTTCCGGTCTGCGGAGACCCAGTACTTC. It translates to CASSPFRSAETQYF. This rearrangement joins TRBV5-4 to TRBJ2-5; D is unclear. The CDR3 runs to 14 residues. The germline V and J ends were trimmed by 4 bases and 5 bases, with 15 bases remaining between them. Germline V gene data show CDR1 as SGHNT and CDR2 as YYREEE (reference sequence). Full variable domain (remainder filled in from reference TRBV5-4 and TRBJ2-5): ETGVTQSPTHLIKTRGQQVTLRCSSQSGHNTVSWYQQALGQGPQFIFQYYREEENGRGNFPPRFSGLQFPNYSSELNVNALELDDSALYLCASSPFRSAETQYFGPGTRLLVL.

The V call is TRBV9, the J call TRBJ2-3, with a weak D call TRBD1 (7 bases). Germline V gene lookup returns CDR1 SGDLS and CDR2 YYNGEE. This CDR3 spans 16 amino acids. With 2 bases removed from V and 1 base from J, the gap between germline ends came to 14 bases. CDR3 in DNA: TGTGCCAGCAGCGTTAACTTCAGGGGGGGCACAGATACGCAGTATTTT. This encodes CASSVNFRGGTDTQYF.

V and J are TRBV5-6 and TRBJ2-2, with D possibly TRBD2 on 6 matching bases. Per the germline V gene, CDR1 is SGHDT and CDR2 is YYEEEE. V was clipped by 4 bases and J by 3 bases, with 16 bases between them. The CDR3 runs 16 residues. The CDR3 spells CASSQTPSVYTGELFF. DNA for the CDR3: TGTGCCAGCAGCCAAACACCTAGCGTATACACCGGGGAGCTGTTTTTT.

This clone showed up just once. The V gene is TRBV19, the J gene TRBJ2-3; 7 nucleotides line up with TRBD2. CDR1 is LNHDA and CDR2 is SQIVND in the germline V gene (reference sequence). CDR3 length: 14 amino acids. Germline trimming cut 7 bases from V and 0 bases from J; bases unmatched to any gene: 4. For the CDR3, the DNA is TGTGCCAGTACTAGCGGCACTAGCACAGATACGCAGTATTTT. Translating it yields CASTSGTSTDTQYF.

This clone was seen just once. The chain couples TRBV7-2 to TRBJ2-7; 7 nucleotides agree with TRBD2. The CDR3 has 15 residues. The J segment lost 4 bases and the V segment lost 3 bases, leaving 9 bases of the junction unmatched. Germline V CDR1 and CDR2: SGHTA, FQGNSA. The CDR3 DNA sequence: TGTGCCAGCAGCTTTGGTACCGGGACTACATACGAGCAGTACTTC. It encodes CASSFGTGTTYEQYF.

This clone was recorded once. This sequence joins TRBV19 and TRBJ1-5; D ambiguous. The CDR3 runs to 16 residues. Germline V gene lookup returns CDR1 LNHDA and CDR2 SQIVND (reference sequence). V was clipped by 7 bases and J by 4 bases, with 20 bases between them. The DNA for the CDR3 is TGTGCCAGTATGGTTGAGGCAGCGGACGAGAATCAGCCCCAGCATTTT. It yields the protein CASMVEAADENQPQHF.

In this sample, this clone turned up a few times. CDR3 sequence reads: CASSESGGSGELFF. CDR3 sequence (DNA): TGTGCCAGCAGTGAATCTGGAGGAAGCGGGGAGCTGTTTTTT. V and J are TRBV25-1 and TRBJ2-2; D perhaps matches TRBD2 (5 bases). V lost 1 base and J lost 7, with 10 bases in between. Germline V gives CDR1 MGHDK, CDR2 SYGVNS. This CDR3 is built from 14 residues.

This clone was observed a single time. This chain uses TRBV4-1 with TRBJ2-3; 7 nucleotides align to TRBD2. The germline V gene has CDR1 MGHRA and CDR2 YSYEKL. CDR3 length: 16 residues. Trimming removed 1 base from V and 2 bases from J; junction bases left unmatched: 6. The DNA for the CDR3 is TGCGCCAGCAGCCAAGTTGCGCTAGCGGACACAGATACGCAGTATTTT. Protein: CASSQVALADTDTQYF.

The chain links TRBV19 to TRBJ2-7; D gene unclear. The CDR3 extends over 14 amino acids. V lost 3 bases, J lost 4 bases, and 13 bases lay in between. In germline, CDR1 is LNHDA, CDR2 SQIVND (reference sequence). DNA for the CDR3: TGTGCCAGTAGTATTCAGGACCGAGATTACGAGCAGTACTTC. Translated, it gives CASSIQDRDYEQYF.

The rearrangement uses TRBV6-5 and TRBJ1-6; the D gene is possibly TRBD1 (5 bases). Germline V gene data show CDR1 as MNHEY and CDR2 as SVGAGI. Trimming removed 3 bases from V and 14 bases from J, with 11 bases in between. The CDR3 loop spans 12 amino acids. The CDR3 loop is CASSYEGLALHF. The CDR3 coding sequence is TGTGCCAGCAGTTATGAGGGGCTGGCCCTCCACTTT.

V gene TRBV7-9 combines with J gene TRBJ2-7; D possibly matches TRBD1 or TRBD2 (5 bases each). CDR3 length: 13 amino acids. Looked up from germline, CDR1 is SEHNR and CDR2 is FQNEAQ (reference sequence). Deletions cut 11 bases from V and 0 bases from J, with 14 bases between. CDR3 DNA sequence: TGTGCCGCGGTCGGGACGGACTCCTACGAGCAGTACTTC. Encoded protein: CAAVGTDSYEQYF. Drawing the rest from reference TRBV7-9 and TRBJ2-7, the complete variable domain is DTGVSQNPRHKITKRGQNVTFRCDPISEHNRLYWYRQTLGQGPEFLTYFQNEAQLEKSRLLSDRFSAERPKGSFSTLEIQRTEQGDSAMYLCAAVGTDSYEQYFGPGTRLTVT.

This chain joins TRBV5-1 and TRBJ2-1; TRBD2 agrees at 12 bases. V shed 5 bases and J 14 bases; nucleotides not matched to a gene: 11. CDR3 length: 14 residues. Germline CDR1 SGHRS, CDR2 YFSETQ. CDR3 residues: CASRYEGLAGDEFF. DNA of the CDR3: TGCGCCAGCAGGTACGAGGGACTAGCGGGCGACGAGTTCTTC.

The CDR3 sequence: CASSYAINYEQYF. DNA of the CDR3: TGTGCCAGCAGTTACGCTATTAACTACGAGCAGTACTTC. The gene calls are TRBV6-6 and TRBJ2-7; D not certain. With 2 bases removed from V and 3 bases from J, the gap between germline ends came to 8 bases. There are 13 residues in the CDR3. The germline V gene has CDR1 MNHNY and CDR2 SVGAGI (reference sequence).

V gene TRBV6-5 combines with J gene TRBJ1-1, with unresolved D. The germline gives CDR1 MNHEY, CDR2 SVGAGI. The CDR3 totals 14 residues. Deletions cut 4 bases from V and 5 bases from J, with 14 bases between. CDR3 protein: CASSSIPVGTEAFF. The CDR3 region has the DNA TGTGCCAGCAGTTCCATCCCGGTCGGAACTGAAGCTTTCTTT.

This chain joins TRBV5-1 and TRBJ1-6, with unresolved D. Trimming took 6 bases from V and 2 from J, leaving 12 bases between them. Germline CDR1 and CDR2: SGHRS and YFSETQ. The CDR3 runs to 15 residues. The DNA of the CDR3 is TGCGCCAGCACCCACGGAGGAACCTATAATTCACCCCTCCACTTT. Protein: CASTHGGTYNSPLHF.